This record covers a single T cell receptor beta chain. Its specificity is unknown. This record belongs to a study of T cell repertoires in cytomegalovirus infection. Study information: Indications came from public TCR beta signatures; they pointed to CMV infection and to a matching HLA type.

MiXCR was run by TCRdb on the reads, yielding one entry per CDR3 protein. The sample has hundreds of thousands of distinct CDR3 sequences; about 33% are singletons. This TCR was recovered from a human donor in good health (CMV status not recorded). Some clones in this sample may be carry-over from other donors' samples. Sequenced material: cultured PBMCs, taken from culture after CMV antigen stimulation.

The CDR3 DNA reads TGTGCCAGCAGTTACTATGGGGGTTTCAATGAGCAGTTCTTC. This sequence encodes CASSYYGGFNEQFF. This chain uses TRBV6-2 or TRBV6-3 with TRBJ2-1, with D tentatively TRBD1 or TRBD2 (5 bases each). The CDR3 spans 14 residues. CDR1 is MNHEY, CDR2 SVGEGT, per germline. V was cut by 1 base and J by 6 bases, with 10 bases left in between.